Below, 9 T cell receptor beta chains from the same sample are listed, as sequenced in a study of blood T cell repertoires in COVID-19. The protocol was immunoSEQ multiplex PCR, while the TCRdb copy is restricted to in-frame clones and leaves out a portion. Of 350,000 to 400,000 clones in the sample, roughly nine tenths were seen once. The source material was PBMCs or T cells enriched from blood (not recorded which). The receptors were sampled from a woman aged 25 to 39 who had recovered from COVID-19.

The chain recombines TRBV5-1 with TRBJ1-1; 12 bases line up with TRBD1. Germline assignment: CDR1 SGHRS and CDR2 YFSETQ. Unmatched junction bases numbered 6, after V lost 3 bases and J lost 6 bases. This CDR3 is built from 15 residues. The CDR3 loop is CASSSGTGGAAEAFF. For the CDR3, the DNA is TGCGCCAGCAGCTCCGGGACAGGGGGCGCGGCTGAAGCTTTCTTT.

The genes are TRBV7-8 and TRBJ1-1; no firm D call. CDR3 length: 13 amino acids. Between the trimmed V and J ends, which lost 5 bases and 1 base, there was a span of 8 bases. In germline, CDR1 is SGHVS, CDR2 FQNEAQ. The CDR3 DNA reads TGTGCCAGCAGCGTGACACGGAACACTGAAGCTTTCTTT. Protein sequence: CASSVTRNTEAFF. The complete variable domain, with remaining parts taken from reference TRBV7-8 and TRBJ1-1, reads GAGVSQSPRYKVAKRGQDVALRCDPISGHVSLFWYQQALGQGPEFLTYFQNEAQLDKSGLPSDRFFAERPEGSVSTLKIQRTQQEDSAVYLCASSVTRNTEAFFGQGTRLTVV.

V and J are TRBV7-6 and TRBJ2-7, with TRBD2 identical over 14 bases. V shed 4 bases, J shed 7 bases, and the junction held 6 bases outside the gene matches. CDR3 length equals 15 residues. CDR1 is SGHVS, CDR2 FNYEAQ, per germline. The CDR3 nucleotides read TGTGCCAGCAGCTCGGGACTAGCGGGAGACGGGGAGCAGTACTTC. Translation: CASSSGLAGDGEQYF.

The rearrangement links TRBV6-5 to TRBJ1-6; D is unresolved. Germline CDR1 MNHEY, CDR2 SVGAGI. V was shortened by 0 bases and J by 10 bases, with 13 bases between the two germline ends. This CDR3 comprises 15 residues. CDR3 nucleotides: TGTGCCAGCAGTTACTCGTTTGGATCAGGATCACCCCTCCACTTT. It yields the protein CASSYSFGSGSPLHF.

The chain carries TRBV6-5 and TRBJ1-1, with 12 bases that match TRBD1. Germline assignment: CDR1 MNHEY and CDR2 SVGAGI. The V and J ends lost 5 bases and 5 bases, in that order; junction bases with no gene match: 6. CDR3 length: 15 residues. The CDR3 DNA reads as TGTGCCAGCAGTCCGCGGGACAGGGGGCCAACTGAAGCTTTCTTT. Its protein product is CASSPRDRGPTEAFF.

This rearrangement joins TRBV6-4 to TRBJ2-2, with 10 positions matching TRBD1. V dropped 3 bases and J dropped 4; count of bases not matched to a gene: 8. The CDR3 has 17 residues. Germline V gives CDR1 MRHNA, CDR2 SNTAGT. The CDR3 DNA reads TGTGCCAGCAGTGAATCCCGGGACAGGGGAGGCACCGGGGAGCTGTTTTTT. Amino acids: CASSESRDRGGTGELFF.

The chain recombines TRBV30 with TRBJ2-2; D is possibly TRBD2 (6 bases). This CDR3 has 14 residues. The V and J ends lost 3 bases and 6 bases respectively, with 14 bases between them. CDR1 is GTSNPN and CDR2 is SVGIG in the germline V gene (reference sequence). CDR3 residues: CAWSGGMGAGELFF. The CDR3, as DNA: TGTGCCTGGAGCGGGGGTATGGGTGCCGGGGAGCTGTTTTTT.

V gene TRBV6-4 combines with J gene TRBJ1-2, with D perhaps TRBD1 (5 bases). CDR1 is MRHNA, CDR2 SNTAGT, per germline. Trimming shortened V by 4 bases and J by 8 bases, and 17 bases separated the two germline ends. The CDR3 contains 14 residues. The CDR3: CASSVSAGSRGYTF. Here the CDR3 DNA reads TGTGCCAGCAGTGTTTCGGCAGGGTCGAGAGGCTACACCTTC.

This clone has a single count. This chain connects TRBV24-1 to TRBJ2-1; a weak D match, TRBD2 (6 bases). Trimming took 5 bases from V and 6 from J, leaving 22 bases between them. In germline, CDR1 is KGHDR, CDR2 SFDVKD. The length of the CDR3 is 17 residues. The CDR3 bases are TGTGCCACCAGTGCCCCCTGGGTGGGGGAGGACGCCAATGAGCAGTTCTTC. Translating gives CATSAPWVGEDANEQFF.